A selection of T cell receptor beta chains follows, all from one sample in a study of shared clonotypes between healthy human individuals. TCRdb's copy holds only in-frame clones and misses some; the assay was immunoSEQ multiplex PCR. In the table there are about 1.9 million clones, around 93% of which are singletons. Sample: naive CD8+ T cells from PBMCs. The origin of the receptors is a man aged 18 to 35 in good health. Some clones in this sample may be carry-over from other donors' samples. CDR3s include the opening cysteine and the closing phenylalanine or tryptophan. D genes are given only for firm matches. Clone size is stated in some rows and not others, as once, few, many or a class when expanded.

clone size: -; V gene: TRBV11-2; D gene: -; J gene: TRBJ2-7; CDR3 protein: CASSSRGDSTYEQYF; CDR3 DNA: TGTGCCAGCAGCTCCAGGGGGGACAGTACCTACGAGCAGTACTTC
clone size: -; V gene: TRBV19; D gene: -; J gene: TRBJ1-1; CDR3 protein: CASSIVPGVNTEAFF; CDR3 DNA: TGTGCCAGTAGTATAGTTCCAGGGGTGAACACTGAAGCTTTCTTT
clone size: -; V gene: TRBV11-1; D gene: -; J gene: TRBJ1-1; CDR3 protein: CASSSGMEFEAFF; CDR3 DNA: TGTGCCAGCAGCTCAGGGATGGAATTTGAAGCTTTCTTT
clone size: -; V gene: TRBV5-6; D gene: -; J gene: TRBJ1-1; CDR3 protein: CASSLARGVTEAFF; CDR3 DNA: TGTGCCAGCAGCTTGGCGAGGGGGGTCACTGAAGCTTTCTTT
clone size: -; V gene: TRBV5-6; D gene: TRBD2; J gene: TRBJ2-1; CDR3 protein: CASSGSGRLGGGEQFF; CDR3 DNA: TGTGCCAGCAGCGGGAGCGGGAGACTGGGAGGAGGTGAGCAGTTCTTC
clone size: -; V gene: TRBV28; D gene: -; J gene: TRBJ1-4; CDR3 protein: CASSRPGSGEKLFF; CDR3 DNA: TGTGCCAGCAGTAGACCAGGGTCAGGCGAAAAACTGTTTTTT
clone size: once; V gene: TRBV29-1; D gene: -; J gene: TRBJ2-1; CDR3 protein: CSVEVGGNEQFF; CDR3 DNA: TGCAGCGTTGAAGTGGGCGGGAATGAGCAGTTCTTC
clone size: -; V gene: TRBV6-5; D gene: -; J gene: TRBJ2-2; CDR3 protein: CASSRGRRTGELFF; CDR3 DNA: TGTGCCAGCAGTCGCGGACGGCGGACCGGGGAGCTGTTTTTT
clone size: -; V gene: TRBV28; D gene: -; J gene: TRBJ1-1; CDR3 protein: CASSFLPGRGDTEAFF; CDR3 DNA: TGTGCCAGCAGTTTTCTCCCGGGACGCGGGGACACTGAAGCTTTCTTT
clone size: once; V gene: TRBV11-1; D gene: TRBD2; J gene: TRBJ2-1; CDR3 protein: CASSSGTMHNEQFF; CDR3 DNA: TGTGCCAGCAGCTCCGGGACTATGCACAATGAGCAGTTCTTC
clone size: -; V gene: TRBV6-5; D gene: -; J gene: TRBJ2-7; CDR3 protein: CASRSAFYEQYF; CDR3 DNA: TGTGCCAGCAGATCCGCCTTCTACGAGCAGTACTTC
clone size: -; V gene: TRBV27; D gene: -; J gene: TRBJ1-1; CDR3 protein: CASSLSGGDTEAFF; CDR3 DNA: TGTGCCAGCAGTTTATCTGGGGGGGACACTGAAGCTTTCTTT
clone size: -; V gene: TRBV5-1; D gene: TRBD2; J gene: TRBJ2-3; CDR3 protein: CASSLEASGRVLWTDTQYF; CDR3 DNA: TGCGCCAGCAGCTTGGAGGCTAGCGGGAGAGTCCTATGGACAGATACGCAGTATTTT
clone size: -; V gene: TRBV30; D gene: -; J gene: TRBJ2-1; CDR3 protein: CAWYFGYNEQFF; CDR3 DNA: TGTGCCTGGTACTTCGGATACAATGAGCAGTTCTTC
clone size: -; V gene: TRBV7-9; D gene: TRBD1; J gene: TRBJ1-2; CDR3 protein: CASSQGQGYGYTF; CDR3 DNA: TGTGCCAGCAGCCAGGGACAGGGGTATGGCTACACCTTC
clone size: once; V gene: TRBV7-9; D gene: -; J gene: TRBJ2-7; CDR3 protein: CASSLSLYEQYF; CDR3 DNA: TGTGCCAGCAGCCTTTCTCTCTACGAGCAGTACTTC
clone size: -; V gene: TRBV28; D gene: TRBD2; J gene: TRBJ2-3; CDR3 protein: CASSWWLAGSNGTDTQYF; CDR3 DNA: TGTGCCAGCAGTTGGTGGCTAGCGGGATCCAATGGCACAGATACGCAGTATTTT
clone size: -; V gene: TRBV10-1; D gene: TRBD2; J gene: TRBJ2-2; CDR3 protein: CASSEESSGSAGELFF; CDR3 DNA: TGCGCCAGCAGTGAGGAGTCGAGCGGGAGTGCCGGGGAGCTGTTTTTT
clone size: -; V gene: TRBV27; D gene: -; J gene: TRBJ1-1; CDR3 protein: CASSPGGTEAFF; CDR3 DNA: TGTGCCAGCAGCCCGGGGGGGACTGAAGCTTTCTTT
clone size: -; V gene: TRBV19; D gene: -; J gene: TRBJ2-1; CDR3 protein: CASSIVPGIYNEQFF; CDR3 DNA: TGTGCCAGTAGTATAGTTCCGGGGATCTACAATGAGCAGTTCTTC
clone size: -; V gene: TRBV9; D gene: TRBD1; J gene: TRBJ1-2; CDR3 protein: CASSVGDRTFYGYTF; CDR3 DNA: TGTGCCAGCAGCGTAGGGGACAGAACTTTCTATGGCTACACCTTC
clone size: -; V gene: TRBV6-5; D gene: TRBD1; J gene: TRBJ2-7; CDR3 protein: CASRRTGSSYEQYF; CDR3 DNA: TGTGCCAGCAGGAGGACAGGGAGCTCCTACGAGCAGTACTTC